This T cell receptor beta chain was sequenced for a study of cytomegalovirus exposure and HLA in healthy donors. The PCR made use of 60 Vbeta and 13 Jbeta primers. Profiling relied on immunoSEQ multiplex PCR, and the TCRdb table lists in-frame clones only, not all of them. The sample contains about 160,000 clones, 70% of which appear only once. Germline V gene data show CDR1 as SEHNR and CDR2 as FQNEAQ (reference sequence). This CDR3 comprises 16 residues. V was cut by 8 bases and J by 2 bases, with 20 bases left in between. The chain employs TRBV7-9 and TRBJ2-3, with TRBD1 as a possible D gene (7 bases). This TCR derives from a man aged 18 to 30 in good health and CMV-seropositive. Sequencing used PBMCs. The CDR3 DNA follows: TGTGCCAGCTCAGGGGGACTCCAGGTTCCCACAGATACGCAGTATTTT. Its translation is CASSGGLQVPTDTQYF.